This T cell receptor (beta chain) emerged from a study of cytomegalovirus exposure and HLA in healthy donors. In the PCR, 60 Vbeta and 13 Jbeta primers were used. Authors' analysis steps: In a later analysis, some 80 million unique TCR beta chains included roughly 11 million shared by two or more donors. Method: immunoSEQ multiplex PCR; TCRdb's copy keeps in-frame clones and lacks some. D and trimming were read from the DNA, whereas the V and J calls and clone size are those reported in that table. The profile covers more than 75,000 clones, with about 68% appearing a single time and over 8% taken by the ten largest. Study results and caveats: Analysis performed later found over 15,000 TCR beta sequences associated with HLA alleles at 0.05 false discovery rate. About 87% or about 30% of the time was how often most TCR beta V segments were productive, according to an earlier analysis. TCR beta V- and J-gene trimming, according to a later analysis, was linked to a missense DCLRE1C variant.

Comment on this clone: Its specificity is unknown.

The germline V gene encodes CDR1 LGHNA and CDR2 YNFKEQ. The CDR3 length is 15 residues. Trimming removed 0 bases from V and 8 bases from J; junction bases left unmatched: 9. The sequencing sample was made of PBMCs. The chain links TRBV4-2 to TRBJ1-2; 7 nucleotides match TRBD1. The receptor was derived from a man aged 40-49 years in good health and CMV-seropositive. The CDR3 region is CASSQEEKGAEGYTF. In DNA form, the CDR3 reads TGTGCCAGCAGCCAAGAGGAAAAGGGGGCCGAAGGCTACACCTTC.